Listed below are T cell receptor beta chains from one sample, sequenced in a study of PD-1 blockade in mismatch repair-deficient tumors. The table came from immunoSEQ multiplex PCR; TCRdb's copy has only in-frame clones and leaves some out. Of 10,000 or so clones detected, around nine tenths appear once; the ten largest clones hold more than 7.5%. These receptors have no known antigen. Sample: cells cultured in vitro, taken from a patient treated with pembrolizumab. The receptors were gathered from an adult with mismatch repair-deficient cancer. Each CDR3 is given with its conserved first and last residue. D genes are given only for firm matches. Size tells how often a clone was seen (once, few, many) or the class of an expanded clone, and some rows leave it out.

>TRBJ1-1|TRBV13|15|-|-
CASSSDGTENTEAFF
TGTGCCAGCAGCTCCGACGGGACGGAGAACACTGAAGCTTTCTTT
>TRBJ1-1|TRBV30|14|-|TRBD1
CAWTPGQGHTEAFF
TGTGCCTGGACTCCGGGACAGGGGCACACTGAAGCTTTCTTT
>TRBJ2-3|TRBV4-2|16|-|TRBD2
CASSQDPSGSTDTQYF
TGTGCCAGCAGCCAAGATCCTAGCGGTAGCACAGATACGCAGTATTTT
>TRBJ1-6|TRBV21-1|17|-|-
CASSKVGGPAYNSPLHF
TGTGCCAGCAGCAAAGTTGGGGGGCCAGCTTATAATTCACCCCTCCACTTT
>TRBJ1-1|TRBV6-5|15|-|-
CASSYYGRVNTEAFF
TGTGCCAGCAGTTACTATGGCAGGGTGAACACTGAAGCTTTCTTT
>TRBJ1-4|TRBV27|16|-|-
CASSPFREGGSGKLFF
TGTGCCAGCAGCCCTTTTCGCGAGGGGGGCTCGGGGAAACTGTTTTTT
>TRBJ2-1|TRBV28|16|-|TRBD2
CASSSPLAGAYNEQFF
TGTGCCAGCAGTTCCCCACTAGCGGGAGCGTACAATGAGCAGTTCTTC
>TRBJ1-1|TRBV6-1|15|-|-
CASIKEGPLNTEAFF
TGTGCCAGCATCAAAGAGGGGCCGCTGAACACTGAAGCTTTCTTT
>TRBJ2-7|TRBV6-5|15|-|TRBD1
CASRGGQGASYEQYF
TGTGCCAGCAGGGGAGGACAGGGCGCCTCCTACGAGCAGTACTTC
>TRBJ1-3|TRBV27|14|-|-
CASSPWNGGNTIYF
TGTGCCAGCAGCCCGTGGAATGGGGGAAACACCATATATTTT
>TRBJ2-1|TRBV6-6|15|once|-
CASTVAWIRGNEQFF
TGTGCCAGCACGGTAGCGTGGATACGGGGCAATGAGCAGTTCTTC
>TRBJ1-2|TRBV29-1|14|-|TRBD1
CSVGDRPGVSGYTF
TGCAGCGTCGGGGACAGACCTGGGGTGAGTGGCTACACCTTC
>TRBJ2-1|TRBV28|11|-|-
CASSSGNEQFF
TGTGCCAGCAGCTCGGGCAATGAGCAGTTCTTC
>TRBJ2-7|TRBV28|14|-|TRBD1
CASSLLGQGHEQYF
TGTGCCAGCAGTTTACTAGGACAGGGCCACGAGCAGTACTTC
>TRBJ2-1|TRBV10-3|12|-|-
CAISGRTSGCFF
TGTGCCATCAGTGGACGAACTAGTGGGTGTTTCTTC
>TRBJ1-1|TRBV19|14|-|-
CASSIGQRNTEAFF
TGTGCCAGTAGTATTGGGCAGCGAAACACTGAAGCTTTCTTT
>TRBJ2-3|TRBV7-2|17|-|-
CASSLEERLVRTDTQYF
TGTGCCAGCAGCTTAGAAGAGAGACTAGTCCGCACAGATACGCAGTATTTT
>TRBJ2-1|TRBV15|14|-|-
CATRGPSNYNEQFF
TGTGCCACCAGGGGGCCTAGCAACTACAATGAGCAGTTCTTC
>TRBJ1-1|TRBV7-8|15|-|-
CASSRPRLRNTEAFF
TGTGCCAGCAGCCGCCCCAGGCTACGGAACACTGAAGCTTTCTTT
>TRBJ1-1|TRBV5-1|13|few|-
CASSDLGYTEAFF
TGCGCCAGCAGCGACCTCGGGTACACTGAAGCTTTCTTT
>TRBJ2-1|TRBV7-2|14|-|TRBD2
CASSLAAGVHEQFF
TGTGCCAGCAGCTTAGCAGCGGGAGTACATGAGCAGTTCTTC
>TRBJ1-1|TRBV4-2|13|-|-
CASSQKPATEAFF
TGTGCCAGCAGCCAAAAACCGGCCACTGAAGCTTTCTTT
>TRBJ2-2|TRBV2|14|-|-
CANCPSEPPGELFF
TGTGCCAACTGTCCTAGCGAGCCCCCCGGGGAGCTGTTTTTT
>TRBJ2-3|TRBV7-8|15|-|TRBD2
CASSLLAGDADTQYF
TGTGCCAGCAGCTTACTAGCGGGAGATGCAGATACGCAGTATTTT
>TRBJ1-2|TRBV7-2|13|-|-
CASSLKGGNGYTF
TGTGCCAGCAGCTTGAAGGGTGGAAATGGCTACACCTTC
>TRBJ2-1|TRBV14|13|-|TRBD2
CASTGGNYNEQFF
TGTGCCAGCACGGGGGGGAACTACAATGAGCAGTTCTTC
>TRBJ2-2|TRBV6-5|13|-|-
CASSPLNTGELFF
TGTGCCAGTAGTCCATTGAACACCGGGGAGCTGTTTTTT
>TRBJ2-1|TRBV5-1|16|-|TRBD2
CASSTPGVAGENEQFF
TGCGCCAGCAGCACCCCGGGGGTAGCGGGAGAGAATGAGCAGTTCTTC
>TRBJ1-2|TRBV30|12|-|TRBD1
CAWSRDRAGYTF
TGTGCCTGGAGTAGGGACAGAGCTGGCTACACCTTC
>TRBJ2-7|TRBV29-1|12|-|-
CSVKDSGREQYF
TGCAGCGTCAAGGATAGCGGAAGGGAGCAGTACTTC
>TRBJ1-2|TRBV18|14|few|TRBD1
CASSSFTGDYGYTF
TGTGCCAGCTCATCGTTCACAGGGGACTATGGCTACACCTTC
>TRBJ1-4|TRBV27|15|-|TRBD1
CASSRRDRGNEKLFF
TGTGCCAGCAGCCGTAGGGACAGGGGTAATGAAAAACTGTTTTTT
>TRBJ1-5|TRBV21-1|13|once|-
CASDRDNDQPQHF
TGTGCCAGCGACCGGGACAACGATCAGCCCCAGCATTTT
>TRBJ1-4|TRBV19|15|-|TRBD1
CASTDRVGGDEKLFF
TGTGCCAGTACTGACAGGGTCGGAGGGGATGAAAAACTGTTTTTT
>TRBJ2-3|TRBV28|21|-|-
CASIPTPGASGSHRGPDTQYF
TGTGCCAGCATCCCAACCCCTGGGGCTAGCGGTTCTCACCGGGGGCCAGATACGCAGTATTTT
>TRBJ2-7|TRBV21-1|17|-|-
CASSKPRTSGKSYEQYF
TGTGCCAGCAGCAAACCCCGGACTAGCGGGAAAAGCTACGAGCAGTACTTC
>TRBJ1-5|TRBV5-1|14|-|-
CASSLEQGGQPQHF
TGCGCCAGCAGCTTGGAACAGGGAGGCCAGCCCCAGCATTTT
>TRBJ2-3|TRBV29-1|14|-|-
CSVNREESTDTQYF
TGCAGCGTCAACAGGGAGGAGTCGACAGATACGCAGTATTTT
>TRBJ1-5|TRBV2|15|-|-
CASSASTRANQPQHF
TGTGCCAGCAGTGCCAGCACAAGGGCTAATCAGCCCCAGCATTTT
>TRBJ2-6|TRBV5-4|15|-|-
CASSLGLSGANVLTF
TGTGCCAGCAGCTTAGGCCTATCTGGGGCCAACGTCCTGACTTTC
>TRBJ2-1|TRBV6-5|13|few|-
CASSPLSGREQFF
TGTGCCAGCAGCCCCTTGTCGGGAAGGGAGCAGTTCTTC
>TRBJ2-3|TRBV28|15|-|-
CASSRRVRRQDTQYF
TGTGCCAGCAGCCGGAGGGTTAGGAGACAAGATACGCAGTATTTT
>TRBJ1-2|TRBV5-5|15|-|-
CASSLYGEPNYGYTF
TGTGCCAGCAGCTTGTATGGAGAACCTAACTATGGCTACACCTTC
>TRBJ2-5|TRBV30|16|-|TRBD2
CAWSPGLAGEGETQYF
TGTGCCTGGAGTCCTGGACTAGCGGGAGAGGGGGAGACCCAGTACTTC
>TRBJ2-1|TRBV16|17|once|TRBD2
CASSQSLASGDYNEQFF
TGTGCCAGCAGCCAATCCCTTGCTAGCGGGGATTACAATGAGCAGTTCTTC
>TRBJ2-5|TRBV27|11|-|-
CASSRSGTQYF
TGTGCCAGCAGTCGATCAGGGACCCAGTACTTC